The next 20 T cell receptor beta chains were all read from a single sample in a study of glioma-infiltrating T cells after dendritic cell vaccination. TCRdb's table, derived via immunoSEQ multiplex PCR, lists solely in-frame clones and lacks some. The repertoire holds about 50,000 clones, with approximately 91% as singletons. Time point reported: after dendritic cell vaccination, including at tumor progression/relapse. Sequenced material: blood, taken after dendritic cell vaccination. These receptors all come from a human donor with glioblastoma.

The chain links TRBV7-9 to TRBJ1-5, with 7 bases matching TRBD1. Trimming took 1 base from V and 5 from J; bases not matched to a gene: 8. The V gene's germline CDR1 is SEHNR and CDR2 FQNEAQ (reference sequence). CDR3 size: 16 residues. As DNA, the CDR3 is TGTGCCAGCAGCTTAGGGGACAGCTACGGGGATCAGCCCCAGCATTTT. Residues: CASSLGDSYGDQPQHF.

The chain recombines TRBV15 with TRBJ2-5; TRBD1 aligns across 7 bases. Germline trimming cut 1 base from V and 11 bases from J; bases unmatched to any gene: 4. This CDR3 contains 12 residues. Germline CDR1 and CDR2: LNHNV and YYDKDF (reference sequence). In DNA, the CDR3 is TGTGCCACCAGCAGAGTTGAGGGGGCACAGTACTTC. As protein: CATSRVEGAQYF.

This chain joins TRBV19 and TRBJ2-7, with 7 bases that match TRBD1. Germline CDR1 and CDR2: LNHDA and SQIVND (reference sequence). The CDR3 has 15 residues. V dropped 5 bases and J dropped 1; count of bases not matched to a gene: 8. The DNA of the CDR3 is TGTGCCAGTAGTTTTGCAGGACAGGCTTCCTACGAGCAGTACTTC. Translation gives CASSFAGQASYEQYF.

This chain joins TRBV4-3 and TRBJ1-5; no definite D call. This CDR3 is 15 amino acids long. Deletions cut 0 bases from V and 1 base from J, with 7 bases between. Germline loops: CDR1 LGHNA, CDR2 YSLEER. The CDR3 protein is CASSQDIRSNQPQHF. In DNA form, the CDR3 reads TGCGCCAGCAGCCAAGATATACGGAGCAATCAGCCCCAGCATTTT.

The chain carries TRBV19 and TRBJ1-2; D is perhaps TRBD1 (5 bases). Trimming cost V 4 bases and J 3 bases, with 15 bases left between them. The CDR3 is made up of 15 amino acids. Germline CDR1 is LNHDA and CDR2 is SQIVND (reference sequence). The CDR3 region has the DNA TGTGCCAGTAGTACCCCGTGGGGGGGGTACTATGGCTACACCTTC. This gives the protein CASSTPWGGYYGYTF.

The V call is TRBV18, the J call TRBJ2-3, with D tentatively TRBD1 (6 bases). The germline V and J ends were trimmed by 5 bases and 5 bases, with 8 bases remaining between them. CDR1 and CDR2 (germline): KGHSH, LQKENI. CDR3 length: 12 residues. CDR3 residues: CASSSTGDTQYF. As DNA, the CDR3 is TGTGCCAGCTCATCGACAGGAGATACGCAGTATTTT.

This clone was detected only a few times. The chain uses TRBV5-1 and TRBJ1-3; D perhaps matches TRBD1 (5 bases). CDR1 SGHRS and CDR2 YFSETQ come from the germline V gene. V lost 0 bases and J 4 bases, leaving 14 bases between the germline ends. CDR3 size: 16 residues. The CDR3 region has the DNA TGCGCCAGCAGCTTGGACTCTCAAGGGGAAGGAAACACCATATATTTT. It translates to CASSLDSQGEGNTIYF.

The V gene is TRBV27, the J gene TRBJ2-2; possible D gene TRBD2, 5 bases. Per germline, CDR1 MNHEY and CDR2 SMNVEV (reference sequence). The germline V and J ends were trimmed by 4 bases and 0 bases, with 12 bases remaining between them. The CDR3 is made up of 16 amino acids. The DNA of the CDR3 is TGTGCCAGCAGTTCCCGGACTGCCGCGAACACCGGGGAGCTGTTTTTT. This gives the protein CASSSRTAANTGELFF.

This clone was counted only a few times. V gene TRBV6-5 combines with J gene TRBJ1-5; D is undetermined. Germline CDR1 is MNHEY and CDR2 is SVGAGI. The length of the CDR3 is 15 residues. Trimming cost V 6 bases and J 0 bases, with 12 bases left between them. The CDR3: CASRAVVYSNQPQHF. The CDR3, as DNA: TGTGCCAGCAGAGCTGTCGTATATAGCAATCAGCCCCAGCATTTT.

The rearrangement uses TRBV5-4 and TRBJ2-7; TRBD1 aligns across 8 bases. Germline V gives CDR1 SGHNT, CDR2 YYREEE (reference sequence). The CDR3 consists of 14 residues. The junction had 2 bases not matched to a gene; V was cut back by 0 bases and J by 3 bases. The CDR3 coding sequence is TGTGCCAGCAGCTTGGACAGGGGGAGCTACGAGCAGTACTTC. Protein product: CASSLDRGSYEQYF.

J is TRBJ2-7 and V is TRBV14; 10 bases fit TRBD2. The CDR3 contains 15 residues. CDR1 is SGHDN and CDR2 is FVKESK in the germline V gene. Losses at the gene ends were 6 bases for V and 11 bases for J; bases not matched to a gene: 16. CDR3 sequence: CASSPLGTSDLGKYF. CDR3 coding DNA: TGTGCCAGCAGTCCGCTGGGGACTAGCGATTTGGGAAAGTACTTC.

This rearrangement joins TRBV18 to TRBJ2-3; 10 bases match TRBD1. The CDR3 covers 16 residues. V was pared by 5 bases and J by 4 bases, with 9 bases of the junction left unmatched. Germline-derived CDR1 and CDR2 are KGHSH and LQKENI. CDR3: CASSTMGQGIPDTQYF. CDR3 nucleotides: TGTGCCAGCTCAACGATGGGACAGGGGATCCCAGATACGCAGTATTTT.

The chain has TRBV28 and TRBJ2-1, with TRBD2 matching 7 bases. J gave up 8 bases and V 5 bases, and 12 bases lay outside the gene matches. Germline CDR1 reads MDHEN; CDR2 reads SYDVKM. The CDR3 is 15 residues long. The CDR3 loop is CASSEPGLSLHEQFF. The DNA of the CDR3 is TGTGCCAGCAGTGAACCGGGACTATCCCTGCATGAGCAGTTCTTC.

This clone was picked up one time. The rearrangement uses TRBV19 and TRBJ1-3, with TRBD1 as a possible D gene (5 bases). Trimming removed 5 bases at V and 0 bases at J, with 8 bases between. The CDR3 sequence is 14 residues long. The germline gives CDR1 LNHDA, CDR2 SQIVND (reference sequence). The CDR3 region has the DNA TGTGCCAGTAGTGTTGGACACTCTGGAAACACCATATATTTT. Translation: CASSVGHSGNTIYF. The whole variable domain, filled in from reference TRBV19 and TRBJ1-3, reads DGGITQSPKYLFRKEGQNVTLSCEQNLNHDAMYWYRQDPGQGLRLIYYSQIVNDFQKGDIAEGYSVSREKKESFPLTVTSAQKNPTAFYLCASSVGHSGNTIYFGEGSWLTVV.

The gene calls are TRBV2 and TRBJ1-1; D gene ambiguous. The CDR3 consists of 14 residues. The V and J ends lost 7 bases and 3 bases respectively, with 15 bases between them. Germline V CDR1 and CDR2: SNHLY, FYNNEI. The CDR3 coding sequence is TGTGCCAGCATGAAGTCCCCCGGGGACACTGAAGCTTTCTTT. It yields the protein CASMKSPGDTEAFF.

The chain combines TRBV2 with TRBJ1-1; no firm D call. The V gene's germline CDR1 is SNHLY and CDR2 FYNNEI. CDR3 length equals 14 residues. The germline V and J ends were trimmed by 3 bases and 2 bases, with 10 bases remaining between them. The CDR3 protein is CASSEADINTEAFF. The CDR3 DNA reads as TGTGCCAGCAGTGAGGCCGACATTAACACTGAAGCTTTCTTT.

V and J are TRBV11-2 and TRBJ1-1; TRBD1 is a possible D gene (5 bases). This CDR3 spans 13 amino acids. Germline values: CDR1 SGHAT, CDR2 FQNNGV. V gave up 0 bases and J gave up 4 bases, with 6 bases separating them. The CDR3 DNA sequence: TGTGCCAGCAGCTTAGACAGGGCCACTGAAGCTTTCTTT. Translating gives CASSLDRATEAFF.

The genes are TRBV4-1 and TRBJ2-2; 13 nucleotides align to TRBD2. This CDR3 has 16 amino acids. Trimming removed 4 bases from V and 7 bases from J; junction bases left unmatched: 6. The germline V gene encodes CDR1 MGHRA and CDR2 YSYEKL. The CDR3 bases are TGCGCCAGCAGCCGGACTAGCGGGAGAACCGTCGGGGAGCTGTTTTTT. Amino acid sequence: CASSRTSGRTVGELFF.

V and J are TRBV6-5 and TRBJ2-7; 9 nucleotides match TRBD1. V shed 1 base, J shed 3 bases, and the junction held 4 bases outside the gene matches. The CDR3 has 15 amino acids. Per germline, CDR1 MNHEY and CDR2 SVGAGI. Here the CDR3 reads CASSYYTGGVYEQYF. The CDR3 DNA reads as TGTGCCAGCAGTTACTACACAGGGGGCGTCTACGAGCAGTACTTC.

This chain joins TRBV6-5 and TRBJ2-1, with 9 bases lining up with TRBD2. The ends lost 4 bases at V and 7 bases at J; junction bases unmatched: 8. The germline CDR1 and CDR2 sequences are MNHEY and SVGAGI. CDR3 length: 15 amino acids. The CDR3 coding sequence is TGTGCCAGCAGTTCACTCAGCGGGAGGATGAATGAGCAGTTCTTC. The encoded protein is CASSSLSGRMNEQFF.